Listed below are T cell receptor beta chains from one sample, sequenced in a study of long-term antiretroviral therapy in people with HIV. The method was immunoSEQ multiplex PCR; TCRdb's version includes in-frame clones alone and lacks a portion of them. The sample lists 25,000 to 30,000 clones, around 83% occurring once. The sample was unsorted PBMCs, taken 2.9 years after starting antiretroviral therapy. The source of these receptors is a man in his fifties or sixties with HIV. The CDR3 runs from the conserved cysteine through the conserved F or W. The D gene is left open where the match is weak. The listing skips clone size in some rows; elsewhere it reads once, few, many or a size class.

length,size,V,J,D,CDR3,DNA
17,-,TRBV9,TRBJ1-1,TRBD1,CASSEAGTGGVSTEAFF,TGTGCCAGCAGCGAGGCCGGGACAGGGGGTGTCAGCACTGAAGCTTTCTTT
15,-,TRBV5-1,TRBJ2-3,TRBD1,CASSLGQGGTDTQYF,TGCGCCAGCAGCTTGGGACAGGGAGGCACAGATACGCAGTATTTT
13,-,TRBV4-1,TRBJ1-1,-,CASSQGRGTEAFF,TGCGCCAGCAGCCAAGGGCGGGGCACTGAAGCTTTCTTT
14,-,TRBV6-1,TRBJ1-6,-,CASSAGPYNSPLHF,TGTGCCAGCAGTGCGGGGCCCTATAATTCACCCCTCCACTTT
12,-,TRBV7-3,TRBJ1-1,TRBD1,CASSPGGGRAFF,TGTGCCAGCAGCCCAGGGGGGGGTCGAGCTTTCTTT
14,-,TRBV5-6,TRBJ2-7,-,CASSLQGRSYEQYF,TGTGCCAGCAGCTTACAGGGCCGTTCCTACGAGCAGTACTTC
14,-,TRBV2,TRBJ2-7,-,CASRRSGLSYEQYF,TGTGCCAGCAGAAGATCGGGTCTCTCCTACGAGCAGTACTTC
12,-,TRBV6-1,TRBJ1-1,-,CASSVSGFVAFF,TGTGCCAGCAGTGTCTCAGGGTTCGTAGCTTTCTTT
13,few,TRBV14,TRBJ2-7,-,CASSRTSSYEQYF,TGTGCCAGCAGTCGGACGAGCTCCTACGAGCAGTACTTC
15,-,TRBV6-4,TRBJ1-1,TRBD1,CASRKGAGGDTEAFF,TGTGCCAGCAGGAAAGGGGCAGGGGGGGACACTGAAGCTTTCTTT
11,-,TRBV7-3,TRBJ2-3,-,CASSAGDTQYF,TGTGCCAGCAGCGCTGGGGATACGCAGTATTTT
11,-,TRBV25-1,TRBJ2-1,-,CASSEYSEQFF,TGTGCCAGCAGTGAATATAGTGAGCAGTTCTTC
14,-,TRBV5-1,TRBJ2-3,TRBD1,CASSLQGNGDTQYF,TGCGCCAGCAGCTTACAGGGGAATGGGGATACGCAGTATTTT
15,-,TRBV7-2,TRBJ1-1,TRBD1,CASSPWTGMGTEAFF,TGTGCCAGCAGCCCCTGGACAGGGATGGGGACTGAAGCTTTCTTT
12,-,TRBV28,TRBJ1-6,-,CASSRRDSPLHF,TGTGCCAGCAGTAGGAGGGATTCACCCCTCCACTTT
15,few,TRBV19,TRBJ1-1,TRBD1,CASTAWGTGNAEAFF,TGTGCCAGTACGGCCTGGGGGACAGGGAACGCTGAAGCTTTCTTT
15,-,TRBV9,TRBJ2-2,-,CASSVAGLSAGELFF,TGTGCCAGCAGCGTAGCGGGGTTAAGCGCCGGGGAGCTGTTTTTT
11,-,TRBV20-1,TRBJ1-5,-,CSAIYGQPQHF,TGCAGTGCTATTTACGGTCAGCCCCAGCATTTT
17,-,TRBV19,TRBJ2-2,-,CASSIETNLRYTGELFF,TGTGCCAGTAGTATAGAGACAAACCTCCGTTACACCGGGGAGCTGTTTTTT
15,-,TRBV11-2,TRBJ1-5,-,CASSLGGQLNQPQHF,TGTGCCAGCAGCTTAGGAGGACAGTTGAATCAGCCCCAGCATTTT
15,-,TRBV4-1,TRBJ2-5,-,CASSRDSLGEETQYF,TGCGCCAGCAGTCGGGATAGCTTAGGGGAAGAGACCCAGTACTTC
14,-,TRBV28,TRBJ1-6,-,CASLQEFYNSPLHF,TGTGCCAGTCTGCAGGAATTCTATAATTCACCCCTCCACTTT
12,-,TRBV5-5,TRBJ1-2,-,CASSAGTFGYTF,TGTGCCAGCAGCGCCGGGACTTTTGGCTACACCTTC
14,-,TRBV19,TRBJ1-6,-,CASSISGGRTPLHF,TGTGCCAGTAGTATATCTGGGGGAAGGACACCCCTCCACTTT
14,once,TRBV10-2,TRBJ1-4,TRBD1,CASRDGQVNEKLFF,TGCGCCAGCAGGGACGGACAGGTTAATGAAAAACTGTTTTTT
14,once,TRBV10-2,TRBJ1-1,TRBD1,CASTLGGGLAEAFF,TGCGCCAGCACCCTAGGAGGGGGCCTCGCTGAAGCTTTCTTT
15,-,TRBV7-6,TRBJ1-3,-,CASSLARRPGNTIYF,TGTGCCAGCAGCTTAGCGCGGAGGCCTGGAAACACCATATATTTT
14,few,TRBV6-6,TRBJ2-7,TRBD1,CASSFVDRGLEQYF,TGTGCCAGCAGTTTTGTGGACAGGGGGCTGGAGCAGTACTTC
13,-,TRBV5-4,TRBJ2-3,TRBD1,CASSKTGTDTQYF,TGTGCCAGCAGCAAGACAGGGACAGATACGCAGTATTTT
14,-,TRBV5-1,TRBJ2-7,-,CASRAAVRDYEQYF,TGCGCCAGCAGGGCCGCGGTGAGGGACTACGAGCAGTACTTC
16,-,TRBV4-1,TRBJ1-1,-,CASSQDSWGLNTEAFF,TGCGCCAGCAGCCAAGATAGTTGGGGGTTGAACACTGAAGCTTTCTTT
15,-,TRBV14,TRBJ2-7,TRBD1,CASSQENTGVYEQYF,TGTGCCAGCAGCCAAGAAAATACAGGGGTCTACGAGCAGTACTTC
13,once,TRBV7-8,TRBJ1-1,-,CASSLDRYTEAFF,TGTGCCAGCAGCTTAGACAGATACACTGAAGCTTTCTTT
15,-,TRBV28,TRBJ1-6,-,CASISDDRGYSPLHF,TGTGCCAGCATCTCCGATGATAGGGGATATTCACCCCTCCACTTT
17,-,TRBV5-1,TRBJ2-3,TRBD2,CASSLRTSGAGGDTQYF,TGCGCCAGCAGCTTGAGGACTAGCGGGGCTGGGGGAGATACGCAGTATTTT
15,-,TRBV18,TRBJ2-7,-,CASSPLGPGADEQYF,TGTGCCAGCTCACCACTTGGGCCAGGGGCGGACGAGCAGTACTTC
14,-,TRBV28,TRBJ2-3,-,CASRTAGTADTQYF,TGTGCCAGCAGGACCGCGGGGACCGCAGATACGCAGTATTTT
16,-,TRBV5-4,TRBJ1-2,TRBD1,CASSLPRGLEDYGYTF,TGTGCCAGCAGCCTTCCCAGGGGGTTGGAGGACTATGGCTACACCTTC
15,-,TRBV11-1,TRBJ2-1,TRBD1,CASSLGQGTYNEQFF,TGTGCCAGCAGCCTGGGACAGGGCACCTACAATGAGCAGTTCTTC
16,-,TRBV14,TRBJ2-3,-,CASSQPTGASTDTQYF,TGTGCCAGCAGCCAACCCACGGGGGCCAGCACAGATACGCAGTATTTT
15,few,TRBV7-6,TRBJ1-1,TRBD1,CASSLAPGQSTEAFF,TGTGCCAGCAGCTTAGCGCCGGGACAGTCCACTGAAGCTTTCTTT
13,few,TRBV7-3,TRBJ2-7,-,CASSLILGYEQYF,TGTGCCAGCAGCTTAATTTTGGGATACGAGCAGTACTTC
14,-,TRBV7-2,TRBJ2-7,-,CASIDPRGSYEQYF,TGTGCCAGCATCGACCCGAGGGGCTCCTACGAGCAGTACTTC
16,-,TRBV4-3,TRBJ2-1,TRBD2,CASSQDLGGNYNEQFF,TGCGCCAGCAGCCAAGATTTGGGGGGGAACTACAATGAGCAGTTCTTC
13,-,TRBV5-4,TRBJ1-1,-,CASSFRPKAEAFF,TGTGCCAGCAGCTTCAGGCCCAAGGCTGAAGCTTTCTTT
14,-,TRBV7-9,TRBJ2-3,-,CASSLEHSGGAQYF,TGTGCCAGCAGCTTAGAACACTCCGGCGGTGCGCAGTATTTT